Here is one T cell receptor (beta chain) with its context. The CDR3 runs to 16 residues. Trimming removed 4 bases at V and 1 base at J, with 15 bases between. Germline lookup yields CDR1 SGHRS and CDR2 YFSETQ. This sample is drawn from a study of shared clonotypes between healthy human individuals. The data were produced by immunoSEQ multiplex PCR, yet TCRdb's version contains in-frame clones alone and is incomplete. In the table there are 2,500,000 or so clones, 85% to 95% of which are singletons. The sequenced material came from naive CD4+ T cells from PBMCs. Subset reported: CD45RA+ positively selected. The TCR comes from a man in his late teens or twenties in good health. Some clones in this sample may be carry-over from other donors' samples. This chain links TRBV5-1 with TRBJ2-1, with D perhaps TRBD1 or TRBD2 (6 bases each). CDR3 region: CASSLSGGGSYNEQFF. The CDR3 bases are TGCGCCAGCAGCCTCAGCGGAGGGGGATCCTACAATGAGCAGTTCTTC.